One sample yielded the 32 T cell receptor beta chains listed below, sequenced in a study of shared clonotypes between healthy human individuals. Libraries were prepared by immunoSEQ multiplex PCR; TCRdb keeps only in-frame clonotypes and omits some of them. The table records about 1.1 million clones, about 80% of them present only once. The sequenced material came from memory CD4+ T cells from PBMCs. The subset here: CD45RA-negative fraction. These receptors originate from a man between 18 and 35 years old in good health. Some clones in this sample may be carry-over from other donors' samples.

The V call is TRBV4-2, the J call TRBJ1-1; a possible D gene is TRBD1 (6 bases). In germline, CDR1 is LGHNA, CDR2 YNFKEQ. This CDR3 has 15 amino acids. V was cut by 0 bases and J by 1 base, with 9 bases left in between. This chain's CDR3 is CASSQDVTGNTEAFF. CDR3 DNA sequence: TGTGCCAGCAGCCAAGACGTGACAGGGAACACTGAAGCTTTCTTT.

The J gene is TRBJ2-3, the V gene TRBV6-1; possible D gene TRBD2, 6 bases. Germline CDR1 is MNHNS and CDR2 is SASEGT. This CDR3 region has 13 residues. The V end was cut by 7 bases, the J end by 2 bases, with 10 bases between. In nucleotides, the CDR3 is TGTGCCAGCACGGCGGGATACACAGATACGCAGTATTTT. The encoded protein is CASTAGYTDTQYF.

The CDR3 region is CASRPSANTGELFF. CDR3 bases: TGTGCCAGCAGGCCCTCAGCGAACACCGGGGAGCTGTTTTTT. The genes are TRBV2 and TRBJ2-2; D unresolved. The CDR3 sequence is 14 residues long. V was clipped by 6 bases and J by 0 bases, with 8 bases between them. CDR1 and CDR2 (germline): SNHLY, FYNNEI.

V and J are TRBV7-3 and TRBJ2-2; TRBD2 matches at 8 bases. Germline CDR1 SGHTA, CDR2 FQGTGA. With 5 bases clipped from V and 5 bases from J, the junction kept 1 base outside the gene matches. The CDR3 loop spans 13 amino acids. The CDR3 nucleotides read TGTGCCAGCAGCCGACTAGCGACCGGGGAGCTGTTTTTT. It codes for CASSRLATGELFF.

The chain links TRBV5-1 to TRBJ2-3; 12 bases match TRBD2. V was pared by 4 bases and J by 5 bases, with 14 bases of the junction left unmatched. The CDR3 totals 18 residues. Germline-derived CDR1 and CDR2 are SGHRS and YFSETQ. CDR3 sequence (DNA): TGCGCCAGCAGCGCCGCCCGGCGGACTAGCGGGATTGTAGATACGCAGTATTTT. It specifies CASSAARRTSGIVDTQYF. Full variable domain (rest looked up from reference TRBV5-1 and TRBJ2-3): KAGVTQTPRYLIKTRGQQVTLSCSPISGHRSVSWYQQTPGQGLQFLFEYFSETQRNKGNFPGRFSGRQFSNSRSEMNVSTLELGDSALYLCASSAARRTSGIVDTQYFGPGTRLTVL.

The chain carries TRBV6-6 and TRBJ1-1; D possibly corresponds to TRBD1 (6 bases). V lost 0 bases and J lost 4, with 15 bases in between. The CDR3 sequence is 16 residues long. Germline CDR1 and CDR2: MNHNY and SVGAGI (reference sequence). This CDR3 reads CASSYSKGGGLTEAFF. The CDR3 bases are TGTGCCAGCAGTTACTCGAAGGGGGGAGGGCTCACTGAAGCTTTCTTT.

The V call is TRBV21-1, the J call TRBJ2-7; the D call in the table, TRBD1, was not verified against the DNA. TRBV21-1 is noted as a pseudogene. The CDR3 sequence is 12 residues long. CDR3 nucleotides: TGTGCCAGCAGCTCGACAGGGGGATCGCAGTACTTC. This codes for CASSSTGGSQYF.

Worth noting for this clone: This sample also contains other DNA sequences that code for the same CDR3. CDR3 nucleotides: TGTGCCAGCAGCCTGACAGGAGACGAGCAGTACTTC. It translates to CASSLTGDEQYF. This chain links TRBV5-6 with TRBJ2-7, with D maybe TRBD1 (6 bases). The CDR3 consists of 12 residues. V was trimmed by 4 bases and J by 5 bases, leaving 10 bases between them. Germline loops: CDR1 SGHDT, CDR2 YYEEEE.

The chain links TRBV9 to TRBJ2-1; the match to TRBD1 covers 9 bases. This CDR3 spans 16 amino acids. The germline CDR1 and CDR2 sequences are SGDLS and YYNGEE. V lost 2 bases and J lost 5; bases outside the gene matches: 8. In DNA form, the CDR3 reads TGTGCCAGCAGCGTCCGAACCGGGACAGGGAACAATGAGCAGTTCTTC. Amino acid sequence: CASSVRTGTGNNEQFF.

A word on this clone: Different DNA sequences within this sample yield the same CDR3. The rearrangement uses TRBV4-2 and TRBJ1-5; tentatively, D is TRBD1 (5 bases). The CDR3 is 14 residues long. CDR1 is LGHNA and CDR2 is YNFKEQ in the germline V gene. Trimming shortened V by 3 bases and J by 1 base, and 7 bases separated the two germline ends. The CDR3 region has the DNA TGTGCCAGCAGCCAGCAGGGAAGCAATCAGCCCCAGCATTTT. Residues: CASSQQGSNQPQHF.

The CDR3 DNA follows: TGTGCCAGCACCCCGACGGGGGGCCCCTGGGAGCTGTTTTTT. Translation: CASTPTGGPWELFF. The chain joins TRBV11-2 to TRBJ2-2; tentatively, D is TRBD2 (7 bases). V lost 7 bases to trimming and J lost 9 bases, with 18 bases between them. Germline V gene data show CDR1 as SGHAT and CDR2 as FQNNGV. This CDR3 spans 14 amino acids.

The chain links TRBV27 to TRBJ1-5; maybe TRBD1 (5 bases). The V gene lost 6 bases and the J gene lost 1 base, with 25 bases spanning the gap. Germline V gives CDR1 MNHEY, CDR2 SMNVEV (reference sequence). The CDR3 has 19 residues. CDR3 sequence (DNA): TGTGCCAGCAGCGAAACCCCCACGGCAGGGTACGGGAGCAATCAGCCCCAGCATTTT. Translation: CASSETPTAGYGSNQPQHF.

The sample holds a few counts of this clone. The chain uses TRBV5-6 and TRBJ1-2; weak D call: TRBD1 (5 bases). The length of the CDR3 is 14 residues. The V end lost 5 bases, the J end lost 2 bases, and 13 bases lay between the germline ends. CDR1 is SGHDT, CDR2 YYEEEE, per germline. DNA of the CDR3: TGTGCCAGCAGACCCAAGGGACCAAACTATGGCTACACCTTC. Translation gives CASRPKGPNYGYTF.

V is TRBV6-6 and J is TRBJ2-5; possibly TRBD1 for D (5 bases). The CDR3 consists of 14 residues. Germline V gene lookup returns CDR1 MNHNY and CDR2 SVGAGI (reference sequence). The V and J ends lost 5 bases and 2 bases respectively, with 12 bases between them. The CDR3 protein is CASSPSDRQETQYF. CDR3 bases: TGTGCCAGCAGTCCCTCCGACAGACAAGAGACCCAGTACTTC.

The chain combines TRBV9 with TRBJ2-2, with 9 bases lining up with TRBD2. The V gene end was trimmed by 2 bases and the J gene end by 0 bases; junction bases not matched to a gene: 8. The CDR3 sequence is 18 residues long. From germline, CDR1 is SGDLS and CDR2 YYNGEE. CDR3 sequence reads: CASSVTSGLSANTGELFF. The CDR3 DNA reads TGTGCCAGCAGCGTTACTAGCGGGTTGTCGGCGAACACCGGGGAGCTGTTTTTT.

This chain uses TRBV5-1 with TRBJ1-2, with D perhaps TRBD1 (6 bases). Germline CDR1 and CDR2: SGHRS and YFSETQ. Trimming left V 4 bases short and J 8 bases short, with 21 bases between. This CDR3 region has 15 residues. As DNA, the CDR3 is TGCGCCAGCAGCGACACGGACAGTACGACGACCGGCTACACCTTC. Translated, it gives CASSDTDSTTTGYTF.

The chain joins TRBV6-6 to TRBJ1-1; 7 bases agree with TRBD1. CDR3 length: 14 residues. Germline V gene data show CDR1 as MNHNY and CDR2 as SVGAGI (reference sequence). Trimming at V came to 5 bases and at J to 1 base, leaving 4 bases not matched to a gene. The CDR3 spells CASSRDRKNTEAFF. Here the CDR3 DNA reads TGTGCCAGCAGTAGGGACAGAAAGAACACTGAAGCTTTCTTT.

For this clone: One end of the junction varies from germline; a read error may be responsible. V usage is TRBV5-1 and J usage is TRBJ2-5; no clear D gene. The CDR3 consists of 15 residues. The germline CDR1 and CDR2 sequences are SGHRS and YFSETQ. CDR3 nucleotides: TGCGCCAGCAGATTGGCCGGAGAGTACCAAGAGACCCAGTACTTC. Amino acid sequence: CASRLAGEYQETQYF.

This chain joins TRBV25-1 and TRBJ1-2; 8 bases agree with TRBD1. The CDR3 is 17 residues long. Per germline, CDR1 MGHDK and CDR2 SYGVNS. Trimming at V came to 2 bases and at J to 4 bases, leaving 12 bases not matched to a gene. Written as DNA, the CDR3 is TGTGCCAGCAGTGAAAGTGGGTTTAGGACAGGGAGCTATGGCTACACCTTC. Protein sequence: CASSESGFRTGSYGYTF.

The DNA of the CDR3 is TGTGCCAGCACCAAATTCTTGGGGGGAAATGAGCAGTTCTTC. It encodes CASTKFLGGNEQFF. This chain uses TRBV27 with TRBJ2-1, with D possibly TRBD2 on 6 matching bases. This CDR3 is 14 amino acids long. V shed 7 bases and J shed 7 bases, with 17 bases lying between them. The germline V gene encodes CDR1 MNHEY and CDR2 SMNVEV (reference sequence).

The genes are TRBV7-8 and TRBJ2-7, with 8 bases aligning to TRBD1. Germline CDR1 is SGHVS and CDR2 is FQNEAQ. V gave up 0 bases and J gave up 5 bases; unmatched junction bases: 6. There are 15 residues in the CDR3. CDR3 region: CASSLARTGPHEQYF. In nucleotides, the CDR3 is TGTGCCAGCAGCTTAGCGAGGACAGGGCCCCACGAGCAGTACTTC.

The J gene is TRBJ2-7, the V gene TRBV18; 8 bases fit TRBD2. The ends lost 6 bases at V and 6 bases at J; junction bases unmatched: 7. The germline V gene has CDR1 KGHSH and CDR2 LQKENI. CDR3 length: 13 residues. CDR3 bases: TGTGCCAGCTCCCCGGGACTAGTGGGCGAGCAGTACTTC. It specifies CASSPGLVGEQYF.

The CDR3 loop is CASSAGTVFSQPQHF. CDR3 in DNA: TGTGCCAGCAGCGCGGGGACAGTCTTCTCTCAGCCCCAGCATTTT. V gene TRBV9 combines with J gene TRBJ1-5; 7 bases are a match to TRBD1. The CDR3 spans 15 residues. V shed 3 bases, J shed 6 bases, and the junction held 9 bases outside the gene matches. Germline V gene sequence: CDR1 SGDLS, CDR2 YYNGEE.

The chain has TRBV6-5 and TRBJ2-2; unclear D gene. In germline, CDR1 is MNHEY, CDR2 SVGAGI. Trimming took off 6 bases at V and 4 bases at J, with 15 bases between the two ends. The length of the CDR3 is 15 residues. In DNA form, the CDR3 reads TGTGCCAGCAGCTTTCGACCCCAAGGCACCGGGGAGCTGTTTTTT. It specifies CASSFRPQGTGELFF.

The rearrangement joins TRBV28 to TRBJ2-5, with D unclear. Trimming pared 2 bases from V and 5 bases from J, leaving 15 bases between. Germline V CDR1 and CDR2: MDHEN, SYDVKM. CDR3 length equals 15 residues. CDR3 sequence: CASSLPESAEETQYF. The CDR3 bases are TGTGCCAGCAGTTTACCGGAGTCGGCGGAGGAGACCCAGTACTTC. The entire variable domain, with the rest obtained from reference TRBV28 and TRBJ2-5, is as follows: DVKVTQSSRYLVKRTGEKVFLECVQDMDHENMFWYRQDPGLGLRLIYFSYDVKMKEKGDIPEGYSVSREKKERFSLILESASTNQTSMYLCASSLPESAEETQYFGPGTRLLVL.

This clone was observed a few times. This chain joins TRBV14 and TRBJ2-7; 7 positions agree with TRBD1. Germline V gene lookup returns CDR1 SGHDN and CDR2 FVKESK. The CDR3 is 14 amino acids. V lost 3 bases, J lost 6 bases, and 8 bases stayed unmatched. The CDR3 region is CASSHMTGRGEQYF. CDR3 DNA sequence: TGTGCCAGCAGCCACATGACAGGGAGAGGCGAGCAGTACTTC.

The chain links TRBV11-2 to TRBJ1-5; D unresolved. From germline, CDR1 is SGHAT and CDR2 FQNNGV. The V end was cut by 1 base, the J end by 7 bases, with 14 bases between. The CDR3 extends over 15 amino acids. This CDR3 is CASSLVGPGPQPQHF. CDR3 bases: TGTGCCAGCAGCTTAGTAGGGCCTGGGCCCCAGCCCCAGCATTTT.

Only a few counts were recorded for this clone. This sequence joins TRBV30 and TRBJ2-3; no clear D. The V and J ends lost 3 bases and 8 bases respectively, with 9 bases between them. Germline V gene sequence: CDR1 GTSNPN, CDR2 SVGIG (reference sequence). The length of the CDR3 is 11 residues. DNA for the CDR3: TGTGCCTGGAGCCCGGGCCCTACGCAGTATTTT. As protein: CAWSPGPTQYF.

This clone was seen once. The chain is built from TRBV27 and TRBJ1-2; 9 bases align to TRBD1. Germline values: CDR1 MNHEY, CDR2 SMNVEV (reference sequence). There are 13 residues in the CDR3. V was pared by 8 bases and J by 8 bases, with 9 bases of the junction left unmatched. The CDR3 sequence is CASGTQGAGGYTF. For the CDR3, the DNA is TGTGCCAGCGGTACACAGGGGGCTGGCGGCTACACCTTC.

The chain couples TRBV5-1 to TRBJ2-3; D may be TRBD2 (6 bases). The germline CDR1 and CDR2 sequences are SGHRS and YFSETQ. Between the trimmed V and J ends, which lost 6 bases and 0 bases, there was a span of 17 bases. The CDR3 covers 16 residues. The CDR3 DNA reads TGCGCCAGCACGGAGGGGACTTTTATAAGCACAGATACGCAGTATTTT. Its translation: CASTEGTFISTDTQYF.

V is TRBV15 and J is TRBJ2-3, with D tentatively TRBD2 (6 bases). V dropped 1 base and J dropped 6 bases, with 14 bases sitting between them. This CDR3 region has 15 residues. Looked up from germline, CDR1 is LNHNV and CDR2 is YYDKDF (reference sequence). The CDR3 here is CATSRGTSREDTQYF. The CDR3, as DNA: TGTGCCACCAGCAGAGGAACTAGCCGGGAGGATACGCAGTATTTT. The entire variable domain, with the rest obtained from reference TRBV15 and TRBJ2-3, is as follows: DAMVIQNPRYQVTQFGKPVTLSCSQTLNHNVMYWYQQKSSQAPKLLFHYYDKDFNNEADTPDNFQSRRPNTSFCFLDIRSPGLGDTAMYLCATSRGTSREDTQYFGPGTRLTVL.

This rearrangement joins TRBV7-3 to TRBJ2-2; perhaps D is TRBD1 or TRBD2 (5 bases each). The CDR3 has 16 amino acids. Germline CDR1 is SGHTA and CDR2 is FQGTGA. With 2 bases removed from V and 1 base from J, the gap between germline ends came to 11 bases. CDR3 in DNA: TGTGCCAGCAGCTTATCCGGGACGGGGAACACCGGGGAGCTGTTTTTT. Encoded protein: CASSLSGTGNTGELFF.